This TCR beta chain originates from a study of blood T cell repertoires in COVID-19. Study-level information: The samples span acute and convalescent COVID-19 from the United States, Italy and Spain. In each case, the material was cDNA or gDNA derived from T cells, B-cell-depleted T cells, or PBMCs.

Per the authors' pipeline: Reference gene primer amplification in the assay estimated nucleated cell counts. Assay used: immunoSEQ multiplex PCR; TCRdb lists only in-frame clones, some missing. The V and J calls and clone size are taken from that table; D and trimming were inferred from the DNA. The data contain under 80,000 clones, about 83% of them singletons. The germline gives CDR1 SGHRS, CDR2 YFSETQ. Trimming took 4 bases from V and 0 from J, leaving 13 bases between them. This CDR3 has 15 residues. The source material was peripheral blood. This sequence was found in a woman aged 55-70 years with acute or convalescent COVID-19. This rearrangement joins TRBV5-1 to TRBJ1-2, with D possibly TRBD1 on 5 matching bases. This CDR3 reads CASSKQAAPNYGYTF. DNA for the CDR3: TGCGCCAGCAGCAAACAGGCTGCTCCTAACTATGGCTACACCTTC.